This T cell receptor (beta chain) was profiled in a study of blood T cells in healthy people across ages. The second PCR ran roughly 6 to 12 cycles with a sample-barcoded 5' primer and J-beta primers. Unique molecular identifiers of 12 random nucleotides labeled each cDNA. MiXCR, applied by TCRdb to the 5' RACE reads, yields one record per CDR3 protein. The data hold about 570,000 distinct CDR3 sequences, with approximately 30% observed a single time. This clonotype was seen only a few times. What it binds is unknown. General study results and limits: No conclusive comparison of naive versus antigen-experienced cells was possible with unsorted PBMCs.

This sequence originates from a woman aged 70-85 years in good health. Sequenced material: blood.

The CDR3 DNA reads as TGTGCCAGCAGCTTATCCGGGACACTACCCGGTCAGCCCCAGCATTTT. Protein product: CASSLSGTLPGQPQHF. The J gene is TRBJ1-5, the V gene TRBV7-2, with D possibly TRBD1 on 6 matching bases. Germline values: CDR1 SGHTA, CDR2 FQGNSA. With 2 bases removed from V and 6 bases from J, the gap between germline ends came to 17 bases. The CDR3 has 16 residues.